The 4 T cell receptor beta chains in this list originate from one sample, sequenced in a study of beta chain features in type 1 diabetes. Investigators reverse transcribed all isolated RNA, so they sequenced expressed TCRB transcripts. Repertoires were generated with immunoSEQ multiplex PCR, while TCRdb's copy carries only in-frame clones and drops some. The sample shows about 320,000 clones, 14% of them seen only once. Sequenced sample: central memory CD4+ T cells from blood. Source of these receptors: a man aged 30 to 45 in good health.

This clone was seen more than once but under ten times. The chain links TRBV18 to TRBJ1-1; 10 bases are a match to TRBD1. J lost 6 bases, V lost 3 bases, and 7 bases had no gene match. The CDR3 totals 15 residues. Germline CDR1 is KGHSH and CDR2 is LQKENI. In nucleotides, the CDR3 is TGTGCCAGCTCACCGAGGACAGGGGGTACGGCTGAAGCTTTCTTT. Its translation is CASSPRTGGTAEAFF.

Only a few counts were recorded for this clone. This may arise from a read error, as a much more abundant clone is one base away. Written as DNA, the CDR3 is TGTGCCAGCATTCAGCCCCAGCATTTT. Translating gives CASIQPQHF. The V call is TRBV7-2, the J call TRBJ1-5; D unresolved. Per the germline V gene, CDR1 is SGHTA and CDR2 is FQGNSA. The CDR3 sequence is 9 residues long.

This clone has only a few counts. V and J are TRBV5-1 and TRBJ2-7, with TRBD1 identical over 7 bases. Losses at the gene ends were 2 bases for V and 5 bases for J; bases not matched to a gene: 7. Germline V lookup: CDR1 SGHRS, CDR2 YFSETQ. The CDR3 length is 14 residues. The CDR3 loop is CASSLGQAADEQYF. The CDR3 DNA reads TGCGCCAGCAGCTTAGGACAGGCGGCGGACGAGCAGTACTTC.

This clone was observed a handful of times. J is TRBJ1-1 and V is TRBV29-1; D uncertain. V was pared by 4 bases and J by 0 bases, with 12 bases between. Germline V lookup: CDR1 SQVTM, CDR2 ANQGSEA. This CDR3 comprises 14 residues. CDR3 nucleotide sequence: TGCAGCGTTGTATTCCGGACGGTGAACACTGAAGCTTTCTTT. It yields the protein CSVVFRTVNTEAFF.